What follows is one T cell receptor (beta chain) and its context. Its antigen remains unknown. Additional DNA sequences in this sample encode the identical CDR3. V lost 1 base, J lost 2 bases, and 9 bases lay in between. The CDR3 loop spans 14 amino acids. The germline V gene has CDR1 KGHSH and CDR2 LQKENI. The data were obtained in a study of cytomegalovirus exposure and HLA in healthy donors. Background on the study: Some 90 million unique TCRs from HLA-typed donors were held in an early data release.

Points from the study as a whole: Some highly shared sequence variants likely arose as a pipeline artifact. Later genetic work tied a missense DCLRE1C variant to beta-chain V and J trimming.

The study ran its PCR with 60 Vbeta and 13 Jbeta primers. Clones were sequenced by immunoSEQ multiplex PCR, and TCRdb holds only the in-frame ones, with some missing. The sample lists about 130,000 clones; approximately 86% were seen once. The V and J genes are TRBV18 and TRBJ2-7; D might be TRBD2 (6 bases). The sequence was obtained from a boy between 10 and 17 years old in good health and CMV-seronegative. Sequencing was done on a sample of PBMCs. DNA for the CDR3: TGTGCCAGCTCACCACAACGGGGGACCTACGAGCAGTACTTC. The encoded protein is CASSPQRGTYEQYF.